A selection of T cell receptor beta chains follows, all from one sample in a study of T-cell reconstitution after alpha-beta-depleted transplantation in children. A single record per CDR3 protein comes from TCRdb applying MiXCR to the PCR reads. The table has about a million distinct CDR3 sequences, about 29% seen once. The source was PBMCs, mostly from graft donor cells, collected 360 days after TCRalphabeta/CD19-depleted stem cell transplant. All receptors come from a boy less than two years old who had a stem cell transplant for SCID, so the T cells may come from the graft donor. Each CDR3 is given with its conserved first and last residue. D genes are given only for firm matches. Only part of the rows carry a size: once, few, many, or a class if the clone is expanded.

CDR3	DNA	size	J	D	V
CSARGAAEGPDTQYF	TGCAGTGCTAGAGGGGCGGCGGAGGGGCCAGATACGCAGTATTTT	-	TRBJ2-3	-	TRBV20-1
CAISTGTGMYNEQFF	TGCGCCATATCCACCGGGACAGGGATGTACAATGAGCAGTTCTTC	-	TRBJ2-1	TRBD1	TRBV5-1
CASSPMWGETQYF	TGCGCCAGCAGCCCGATGTGGGGGGAGACCCAGTACTTC	-	TRBJ2-5	-	TRBV5-1
CSAGTEGGTDTQYF	TGCAGTGCTGGCACTGAAGGGGGCACAGATACGCAGTATTTT	few	TRBJ2-3	-	TRBV20-1
CASSPTGTGYGYTF	TGCGCCAGCAGCCCAACCGGGACAGGCTATGGCTACACCTTC	few	TRBJ1-2	TRBD1	TRBV5-1
CATTTSSYNEQFF	TGTGCCACGACTACGAGCTCCTACAATGAGCAGTTCTTC	few	TRBJ2-1	-	TRBV10-3
CASSLGLRATEANQPQHF	TGTGCCAGCAGCTTAGGTCTACGTGCCACGGAGGCAAATCAGCCCCAGCATTTT	-	TRBJ1-5	-	TRBV7-8
CASSLVGTTVSYNEQFF	TGTGCCAGCAGCTTAGTCGGGACCACTGTGTCCTACAATGAGCAGTTCTTC	-	TRBJ2-1	-	TRBV7-8
CSVEGSGRTDTQYF	TGCAGCGTTGAGGGGAGCGGCCGCACAGATACGCAGTATTTT	few	TRBJ2-3	-	TRBV29-1
CASNYGRTGRDEQFF	TGTGCCAGCAACTACGGTAGGACGGGGAGGGATGAGCAGTTCTTC	-	TRBJ2-1	TRBD2	TRBV6-1
CASTRDLGETQYF	TGTGCCAGCACCAGGGACCTTGGGGAGACCCAGTACTTC	-	TRBJ2-5	-	TRBV12-3/TRBV12-4
CAISAPDEQVRYEQYF	TGTGCCATCAGTGCCCCCGACGAGCAGGTGCGCTACGAGCAGTACTTC	many	TRBJ2-7	-	TRBV10-3
CSARERGEGQYF	TGCAGTGCTAGAGAGCGGGGGGAAGGGCAGTACTTC	few	TRBJ2-7	TRBD2	TRBV20-1
CASSLELPAETQYF	TGCGCCAGCAGCTTGGAGCTACCGGCGGAGACCCAGTACTTC	few	TRBJ2-5	-	TRBV5-1
CASNDQGMRGNTIYF	TGTGCCAGCAACGATCAGGGTATGCGAGGAAACACCATATATTTT	-	TRBJ1-3	-	TRBV6-1
CASSLMGWGPTNRPGELFF	TGTGCCAGCAGCTTAATGGGCTGGGGGCCCACCAACCGCCCCGGGGAGCTGTTTTTT	-	TRBJ2-2	-	TRBV7-6
CATSDPPGSEQFF	TGTGCCACCAGTGATCCCCCGGGGTCTGAGCAGTTCTTC	many	TRBJ2-1	-	TRBV24-1
CASSPEMRANTGELFF	TGCGCCAGCAGCCCAGAGATGAGGGCGAACACCGGGGAGCTGTTTTTT	few	TRBJ2-2	-	TRBV4-1
CASSALAGGPGYEQFF	TGTGCCAGCAGCGCCCTAGCGGGGGGGCCTGGGTATGAGCAGTTCTTC	few	TRBJ2-1	TRBD2	TRBV9
CASSFLGTPAFF	TGCGCCAGCAGCTTTCTCGGGACGCCCGCTTTCTTT	-	TRBJ1-1	-	TRBV5-1
CASKRDKAAVSYNEQFF	TGCGCCAGCAAAAGGGACAAGGCAGCCGTTTCCTACAATGAGCAGTTCTTC	-	TRBJ2-1	-	TRBV5-1
CASSLVKTYEQYF	TGTGCCAGCAGTTTAGTAAAAACCTACGAGCAGTACTTC	-	TRBJ2-7	-	TRBV28
CASSSGELQLGAFF	TGTGCCAGCAGCTCTGGGGAGCTCCAGTTGGGCGCTTTCTTT	-	TRBJ1-1	-	TRBV11-2
CASSRYRVQDQPQHF	TGTGCCAGCAGCCGATACAGGGTTCAGGATCAGCCCCAGCATTTT	-	TRBJ1-5	-	TRBV12-3/TRBV12-4
CASSQLDSYNSPLHF	TGTGCCAGCTCACAACTTGACAGCTATAATTCACCCCTCCACTTT	few	TRBJ1-6	-	TRBV18
CASSLGQTPYEQYF	TGTGCCAGCAGCTTAGGACAAACGCCCTACGAGCAGTACTTC	-	TRBJ2-7	-	TRBV7-9
CSATPGTSGETQYF	TGCAGTGCTACCCCCGGGACTAGCGGAGAGACCCAGTACTTC	-	TRBJ2-5	TRBD2	TRBV20-1
CSASKGDGYTF	TGCAGTGCTAGTAAGGGGGACGGCTACACCTTC	-	TRBJ1-2	-	TRBV20-1
CSARWDRSYNSPLHF	TGCAGTGCTAGATGGGATCGCTCCTATAATTCACCCCTCCACTTT	-	TRBJ1-6	-	TRBV20-1
CAISGDLTGINSPLHF	TGTGCCATCAGTGGCGACCTGACAGGGATTAATTCACCCCTCCACTTT	-	TRBJ1-6	TRBD1	TRBV10-3
CASSLGSTKYQETQYF	TGCGCCAGCAGCTTGGGGTCGACGAAGTATCAAGAGACCCAGTACTTC	few	TRBJ2-5	-	TRBV5-1
CASSPPGGLTDTQYF	TGTGCCAGCTCCCCCCCGGGGGGGCTCACAGATACGCAGTATTTT	-	TRBJ2-3	TRBD2	TRBV18
CASSSDHRLAVYNEQFF	TGTGCCAGCAGTTCGGACCACAGACTAGCGGTATACAATGAGCAGTTCTTC	few	TRBJ2-1	TRBD2	TRBV27
CASTWTGGGKTQYF	TGTGCCAGCACCTGGACAGGGGGCGGGAAGACCCAGTACTTC	-	TRBJ2-5	TRBD1	TRBV2
CASSLLADSGNTIYF	TGCGCCAGCAGCTTGTTAGCGGACTCTGGAAACACCATATATTTT	-	TRBJ1-3	-	TRBV5-1
CASSLGLAGGVETQYF	TGCGCCAGCAGCTTGGGACTAGCGGGGGGCGTCGAGACCCAGTACTTC	-	TRBJ2-5	TRBD2	TRBV5-1
CASSIINPSSYNEQFF	TGTGCCAGCAGTATTATCAATCCGAGCTCCTACAATGAGCAGTTCTTC	-	TRBJ2-1	-	TRBV6-2/TRBV6-3
CASSPLAGLNTGELFF	TGTGCCAGCAGTCCATTAGCGGGGTTGAACACCGGGGAGCTGTTTTTT	-	TRBJ2-2	TRBD2	TRBV27
CASSPGVYNSPLHF	TGTGCCAGCAGTCCCGGGGTATATAATTCACCCCTCCACTTT	few	TRBJ1-6	-	TRBV12-3/TRBV12-4
CATSDLPRERRETQYF	TGTGCCACCAGTGATTTGCCCAGGGAGAGACGGGAGACCCAGTACTTC	few	TRBJ2-5	-	TRBV24-1
CASSLGGQAEKLFF	TGCGCCAGCAGCTTGGGAGGACAAGCCGAAAAACTGTTTTTT	few	TRBJ1-4	-	TRBV5-1
CASSRSQLNYGYTF	TGCGCCAGCAGCCGGTCTCAGTTAAACTATGGCTACACCTTC	-	TRBJ1-2	-	TRBV4-1
CASSLRLGSGELFF	TGTGCCAGCAGTTTAAGACTGGGGTCCGGGGAGCTGTTTTTT	-	TRBJ2-2	-	TRBV12-3/TRBV12-4
CASSHFGGRSTDTQYF	TGTGCCAGCAGCCATTTCGGGGGCCGAAGCACAGATACGCAGTATTTT	-	TRBJ2-3	-	TRBV3-1
CASSPGPRGTQHF	TGTGCCAGCAGCCCCGGGCCCCGAGGCACCCAGCATTTT	-	TRBJ1-5	-	TRBV7-9
CASGDRALSGANVLTF	TGTGCCAGCGGGGACAGGGCCCTCTCTGGGGCCAACGTCCTGACTTTC	-	TRBJ2-6	TRBD1	TRBV6-1
CASSYLAGPGNTGELFF	TGTGCCAGCAGCTATCTAGCGGGCCCTGGGAACACCGGGGAGCTGTTTTTT	-	TRBJ2-2	TRBD2	TRBV7-2
CASSLGDTLYEQYF	TGCGCCAGCAGCTTGGGGGACACCCTCTACGAGCAGTACTTC	many	TRBJ2-7	-	TRBV5-1
CASSSRATGDTQYF	TGTGCCAGCAGCTCCAGGGCCACGGGGGATACGCAGTATTTT	-	TRBJ2-3	-	TRBV7-2
CASSQDYGGQETQYF	TGTGCCAGCAGCCAAGATTACGGGGGCCAAGAGACCCAGTACTTC	many	TRBJ2-5	-	TRBV3-1
CASSVVAGGYTF	TGTGCCAGCAGCGTAGTAGCGGGAGGCTACACCTTC	few	TRBJ1-2	-	TRBV9
CASFGFGYNEQFF	TGTGCCAGCTTCGGTTTTGGGTACAATGAGCAGTTCTTC	few	TRBJ2-1	-	TRBV27
CAWGDYEQYF	TGTGCCTGGGGAGATTACGAGCAGTACTTC	-	TRBJ2-7	-	TRBV30
CASSFGGGPAETQYF	TGTGCCAGCAGCTTTGGGGGGGGGCCCGCAGAGACCCAGTACTTC	-	TRBJ2-5	-	TRBV7-2
CASSVEGQGYEQYF	TGTGCCAGCAGCGTAGAGGGACAGGGGTACGAGCAGTACTTC	-	TRBJ2-7	TRBD1	TRBV9
CANTQGFANTGELFF	TGTGCCAACACCCAGGGGTTCGCGAACACCGGGGAGCTGTTTTTT	-	TRBJ2-2	-	TRBV7-3
CASSESRGTGELFF	TGTGCCAGCAGTGAAAGTCGGGGAACCGGGGAGCTGTTTTTT	few	TRBJ2-2	-	TRBV25-1
CASNMGTRYYNSPLHF	TGTGCCAGTAACATGGGGACGCGGTACTATAATTCACCCCTCCACTTT	few	TRBJ1-6	-	TRBV19
CASSLAGQGTQPQHF	TGCGCCAGCAGCTTGGCCGGACAGGGGACTCAGCCCCAGCATTTT	-	TRBJ1-5	TRBD1	TRBV5-1